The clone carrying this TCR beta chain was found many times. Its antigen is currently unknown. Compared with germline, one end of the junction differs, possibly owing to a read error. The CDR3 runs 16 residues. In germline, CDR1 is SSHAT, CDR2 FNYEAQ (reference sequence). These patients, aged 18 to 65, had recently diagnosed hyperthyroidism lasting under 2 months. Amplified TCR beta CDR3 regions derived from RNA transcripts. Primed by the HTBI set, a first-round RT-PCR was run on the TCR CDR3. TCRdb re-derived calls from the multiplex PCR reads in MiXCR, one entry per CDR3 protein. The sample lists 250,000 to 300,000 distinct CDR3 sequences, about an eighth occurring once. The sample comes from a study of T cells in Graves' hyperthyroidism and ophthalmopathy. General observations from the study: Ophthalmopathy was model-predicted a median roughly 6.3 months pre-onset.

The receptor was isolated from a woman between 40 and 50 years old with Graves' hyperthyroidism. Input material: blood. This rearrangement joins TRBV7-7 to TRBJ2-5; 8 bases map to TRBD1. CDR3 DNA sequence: TGTGCTAGCAGCTTAGAGACAGGGGCAGGGCAAGAGACCCAGTACTTC. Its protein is CASSLETGAGQETQYF.